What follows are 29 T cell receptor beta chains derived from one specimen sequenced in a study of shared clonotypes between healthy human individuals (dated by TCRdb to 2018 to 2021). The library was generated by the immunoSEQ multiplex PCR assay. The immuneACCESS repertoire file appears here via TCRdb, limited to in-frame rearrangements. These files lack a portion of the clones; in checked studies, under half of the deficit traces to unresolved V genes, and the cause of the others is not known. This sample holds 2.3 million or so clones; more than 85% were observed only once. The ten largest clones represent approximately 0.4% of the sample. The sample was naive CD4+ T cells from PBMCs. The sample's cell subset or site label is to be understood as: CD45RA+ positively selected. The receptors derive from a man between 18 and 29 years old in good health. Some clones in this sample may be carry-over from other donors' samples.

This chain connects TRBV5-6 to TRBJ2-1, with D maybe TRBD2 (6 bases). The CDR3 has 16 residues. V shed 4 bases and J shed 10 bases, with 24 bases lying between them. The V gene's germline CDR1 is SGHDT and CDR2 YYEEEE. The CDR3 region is CASSPGGGFGGGEQFF. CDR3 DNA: TGTGCCAGCAGCCCCGGTGGGGGGTTCGGTGGTGGGGAGCAGTTCTTC.

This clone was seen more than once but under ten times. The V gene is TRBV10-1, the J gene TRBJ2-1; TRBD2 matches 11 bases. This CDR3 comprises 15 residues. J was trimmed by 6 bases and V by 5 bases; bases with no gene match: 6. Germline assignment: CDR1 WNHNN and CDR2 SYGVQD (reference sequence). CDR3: CASSRLAGNSNEQFF. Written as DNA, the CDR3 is TGCGCCAGCAGTAGACTAGCGGGGAATAGCAATGAGCAGTTCTTC.

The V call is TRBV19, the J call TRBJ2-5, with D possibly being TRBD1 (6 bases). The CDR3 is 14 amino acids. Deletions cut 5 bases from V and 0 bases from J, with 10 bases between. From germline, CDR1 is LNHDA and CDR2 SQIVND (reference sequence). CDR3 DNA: TGTGCCAGTAGTGACGGACAGCACCAAGAGACCCAGTACTTC. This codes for CASSDGQHQETQYF.

The CDR3 DNA reads TGTGCCAGCAGTGACCCGGGACAAGCGAGCCAGCCCCAGCATTTT. This sequence encodes CASSDPGQASQPQHF. The chain uses TRBV28 and TRBJ1-5; perhaps TRBD1 as D (6 bases). Germline V gives CDR1 MDHEN, CDR2 SYDVKM. This CDR3 is built from 15 residues. With 5 bases removed from V and 7 bases from J, the gap between germline ends came to 18 bases.

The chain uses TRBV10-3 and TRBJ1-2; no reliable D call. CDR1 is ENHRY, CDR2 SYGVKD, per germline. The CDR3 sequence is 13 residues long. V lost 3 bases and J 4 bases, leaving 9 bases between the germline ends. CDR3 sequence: CAISDEGSYGYTF. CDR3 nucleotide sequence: TGTGCCATCAGTGATGAGGGAAGCTATGGCTACACCTTC.

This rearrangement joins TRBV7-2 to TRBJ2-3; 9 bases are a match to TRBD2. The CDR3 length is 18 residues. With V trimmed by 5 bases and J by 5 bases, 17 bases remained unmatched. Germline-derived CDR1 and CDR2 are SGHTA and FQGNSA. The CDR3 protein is CASSPRGRGGRAIDTQYF. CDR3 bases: TGTGCCAGCAGCCCACGGGGTAGGGGCGGGAGGGCCATAGATACGCAGTATTTT.

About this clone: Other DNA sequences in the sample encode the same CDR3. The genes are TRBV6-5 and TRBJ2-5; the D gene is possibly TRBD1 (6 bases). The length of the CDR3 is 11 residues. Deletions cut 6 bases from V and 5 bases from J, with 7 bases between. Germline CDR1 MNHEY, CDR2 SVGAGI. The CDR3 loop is CASRQGETQYF. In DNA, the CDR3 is TGTGCCAGCAGGCAGGGGGAGACCCAGTACTTC.

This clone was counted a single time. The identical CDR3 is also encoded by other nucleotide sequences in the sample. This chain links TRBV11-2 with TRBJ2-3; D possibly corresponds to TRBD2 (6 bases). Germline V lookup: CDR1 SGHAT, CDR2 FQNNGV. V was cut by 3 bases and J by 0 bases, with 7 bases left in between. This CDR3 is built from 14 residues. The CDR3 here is CASSLGGSTDTQYF. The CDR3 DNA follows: TGTGCCAGCAGCTTGGGGGGAAGCACAGATACGCAGTATTTT.

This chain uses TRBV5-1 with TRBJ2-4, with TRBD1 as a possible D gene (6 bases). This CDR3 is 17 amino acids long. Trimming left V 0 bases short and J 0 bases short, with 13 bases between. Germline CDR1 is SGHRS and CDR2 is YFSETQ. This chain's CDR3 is CASSLEGQNQAKNIQYF. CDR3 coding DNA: TGCGCCAGCAGCTTGGAAGGACAGAATCAAGCCAAAAACATTCAGTACTTC.

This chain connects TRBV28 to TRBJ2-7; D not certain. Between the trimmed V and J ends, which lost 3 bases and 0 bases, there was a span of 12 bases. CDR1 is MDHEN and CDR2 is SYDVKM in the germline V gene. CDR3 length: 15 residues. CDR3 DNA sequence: TGTGCCAGCAGTTTCATGAGCAGCCTCTCCTACGAGCAGTACTTC. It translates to CASSFMSSLSYEQYF.

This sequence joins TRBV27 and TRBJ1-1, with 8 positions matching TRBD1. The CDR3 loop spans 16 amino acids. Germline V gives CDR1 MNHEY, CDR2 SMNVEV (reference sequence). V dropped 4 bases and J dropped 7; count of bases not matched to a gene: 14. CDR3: CASSSLTGGATHEAFF. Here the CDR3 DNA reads TGTGCCAGCAGTTCCTTAACAGGGGGAGCAACACATGAAGCTTTCTTT.

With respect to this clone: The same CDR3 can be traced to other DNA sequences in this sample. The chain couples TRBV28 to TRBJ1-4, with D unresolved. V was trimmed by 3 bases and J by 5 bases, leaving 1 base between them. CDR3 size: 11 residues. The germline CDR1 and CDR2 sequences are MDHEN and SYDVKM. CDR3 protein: CASSLNEKLFF. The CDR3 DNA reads TGTGCCAGCAGTTTGAATGAAAAACTGTTTTTT.

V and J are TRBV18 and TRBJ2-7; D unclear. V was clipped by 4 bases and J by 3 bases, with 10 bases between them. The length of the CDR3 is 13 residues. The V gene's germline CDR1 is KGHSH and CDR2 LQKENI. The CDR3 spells CASSLIQSYEQYF. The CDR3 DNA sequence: TGTGCCAGCTCACTTATACAGAGCTACGAGCAGTACTTC.

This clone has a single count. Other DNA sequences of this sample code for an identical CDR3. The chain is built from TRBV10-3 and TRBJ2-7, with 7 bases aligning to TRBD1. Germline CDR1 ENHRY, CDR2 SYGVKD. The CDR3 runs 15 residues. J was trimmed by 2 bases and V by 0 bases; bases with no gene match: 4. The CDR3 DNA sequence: TGTGCCATCAGTGAGTCGACAGGGCTCACCTACGAGCAGTACTTC. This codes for CAISESTGLTYEQYF.

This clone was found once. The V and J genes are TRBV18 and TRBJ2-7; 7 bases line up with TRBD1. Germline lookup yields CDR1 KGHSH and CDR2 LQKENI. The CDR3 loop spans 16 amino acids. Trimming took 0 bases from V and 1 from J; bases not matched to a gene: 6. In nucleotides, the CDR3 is TGTGCCAGCTCACCACCGCGAAGGGGGCTATCCTACGAGCAGTACTTC. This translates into CASSPPRRGLSYEQYF. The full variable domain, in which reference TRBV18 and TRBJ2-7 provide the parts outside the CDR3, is NAGVMQNPRHLVRRRGQEARLRCSPMKGHSHVYWYRQLPEEGLKFMVYLQKENIIDESGMPKERFSAEFPKEGPSILRIQQVVRGDSAAYFCASSPPRRGLSYEQYFGPGTRLTVT.

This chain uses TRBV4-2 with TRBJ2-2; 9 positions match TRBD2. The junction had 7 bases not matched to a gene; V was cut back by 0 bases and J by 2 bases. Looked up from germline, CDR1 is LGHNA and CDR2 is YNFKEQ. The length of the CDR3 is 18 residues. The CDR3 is CASSQDKASGANTGELFF. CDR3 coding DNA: TGTGCCAGCAGCCAAGATAAGGCTAGCGGGGCTAACACCGGGGAGCTGTTTTTT.

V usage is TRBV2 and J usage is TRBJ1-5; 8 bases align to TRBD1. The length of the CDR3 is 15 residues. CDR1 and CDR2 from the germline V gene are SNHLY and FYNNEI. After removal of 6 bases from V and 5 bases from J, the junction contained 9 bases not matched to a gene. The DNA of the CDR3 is TGTGCCAGCAGCCAACAGGGGGGTTTCGATCAGCCCCAGCATTTT. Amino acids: CASSQQGGFDQPQHF.

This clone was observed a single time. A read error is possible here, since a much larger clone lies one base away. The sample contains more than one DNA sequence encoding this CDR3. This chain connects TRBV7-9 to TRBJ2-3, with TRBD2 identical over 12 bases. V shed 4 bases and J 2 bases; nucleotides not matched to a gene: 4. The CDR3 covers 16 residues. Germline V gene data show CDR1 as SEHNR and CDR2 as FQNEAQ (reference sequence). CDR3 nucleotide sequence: TGTGCCAGCAGCTCGACTAGCGGGAGACCCACAGATACGCAGTATTTT. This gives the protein CASSSTSGRPTDTQYF.

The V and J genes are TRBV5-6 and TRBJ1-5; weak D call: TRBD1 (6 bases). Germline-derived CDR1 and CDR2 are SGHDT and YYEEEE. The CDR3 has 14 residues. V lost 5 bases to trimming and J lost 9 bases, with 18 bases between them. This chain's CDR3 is CASRSRTAKGPQHF. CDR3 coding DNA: TGTGCCAGCAGATCTAGGACAGCGAAGGGGCCCCAGCATTTT.

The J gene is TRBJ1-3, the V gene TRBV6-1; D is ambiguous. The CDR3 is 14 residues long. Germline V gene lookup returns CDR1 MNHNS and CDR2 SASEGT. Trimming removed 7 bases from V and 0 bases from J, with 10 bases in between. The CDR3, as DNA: TGTGCCAGCACCCGGTCGAGCTCTGGAAACACCATATATTTT. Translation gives CASTRSSSGNTIYF.

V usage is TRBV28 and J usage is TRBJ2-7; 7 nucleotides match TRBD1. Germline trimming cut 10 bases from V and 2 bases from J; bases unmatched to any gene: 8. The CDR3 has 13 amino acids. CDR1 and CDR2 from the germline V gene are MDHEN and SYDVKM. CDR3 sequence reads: CATRDSLTYEQYF. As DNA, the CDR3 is TGTGCCACCCGGGACAGCCTGACCTACGAGCAGTACTTC.

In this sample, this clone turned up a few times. CDR3 protein: CASSPRRFSGELFF. The DNA of the CDR3 is TGTGCCAGCAGCCCGAGGAGGTTCAGCGGGGAGCTGTTTTTT. The chain has TRBV7-2 and TRBJ2-2, with TRBD2 as a possible D gene (5 bases). The CDR3 is 14 residues long. CDR1 is SGHTA and CDR2 is FQGNSA in the germline V gene. V dropped 5 bases and J dropped 7 bases, with 14 bases sitting between them.

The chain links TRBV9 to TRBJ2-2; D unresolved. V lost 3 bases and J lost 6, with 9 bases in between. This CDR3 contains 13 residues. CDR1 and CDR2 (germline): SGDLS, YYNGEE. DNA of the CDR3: TGTGCCAGCAGCGAGCGTCGGTCCGGGGAGCTGTTTTTT. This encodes CASSERRSGELFF.

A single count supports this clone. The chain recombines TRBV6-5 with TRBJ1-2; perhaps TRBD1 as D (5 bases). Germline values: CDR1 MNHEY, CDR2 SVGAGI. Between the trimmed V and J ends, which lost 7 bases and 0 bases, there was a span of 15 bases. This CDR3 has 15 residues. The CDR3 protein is CASTYGDGANYGYTF. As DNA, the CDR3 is TGTGCCAGCACCTACGGGGACGGAGCTAACTATGGCTACACCTTC.

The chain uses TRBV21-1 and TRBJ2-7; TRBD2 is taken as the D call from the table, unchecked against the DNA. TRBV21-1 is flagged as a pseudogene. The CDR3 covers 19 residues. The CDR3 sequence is CASSNSAGGPRAENYEQYF. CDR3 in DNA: TGTGCCAGCAGCAACTCAGCGGGAGGGCCTCGGGCAGAAAATTACGAGCAGTACTTC.

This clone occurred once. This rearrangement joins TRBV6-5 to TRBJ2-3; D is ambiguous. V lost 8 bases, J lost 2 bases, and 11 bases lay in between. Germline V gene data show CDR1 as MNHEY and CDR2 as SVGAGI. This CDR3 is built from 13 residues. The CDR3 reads CASRTDLTDTQYF. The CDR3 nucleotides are TGTGCCAGCCGGACGGACCTCACAGATACGCAGTATTTT.

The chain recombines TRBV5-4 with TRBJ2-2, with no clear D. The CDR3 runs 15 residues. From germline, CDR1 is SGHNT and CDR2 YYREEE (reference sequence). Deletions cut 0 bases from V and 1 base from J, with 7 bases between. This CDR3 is CASSLDSRNTGELFF. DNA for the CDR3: TGTGCCAGCAGCTTGGACAGCCGGAACACCGGGGAGCTGTTTTTT.

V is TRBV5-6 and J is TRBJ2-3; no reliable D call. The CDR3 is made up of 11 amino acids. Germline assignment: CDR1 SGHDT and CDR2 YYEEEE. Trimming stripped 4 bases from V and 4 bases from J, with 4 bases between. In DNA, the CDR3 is TGTGCCAGCAGCAGGGCAGATACGCAGTATTTT. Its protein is CASSRADTQYF.

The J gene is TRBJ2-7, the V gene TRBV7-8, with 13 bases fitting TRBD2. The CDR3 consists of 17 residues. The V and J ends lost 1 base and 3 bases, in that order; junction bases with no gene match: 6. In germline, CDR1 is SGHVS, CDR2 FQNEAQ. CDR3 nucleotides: TGTGCCAGCAGCTTAGTTCCCGGGACTAGCGGGAACTACGAGCAGTACTTC. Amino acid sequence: CASSLVPGTSGNYEQYF.